The sequence of this T cell receptor beta chain was determined in a study of shared clonotypes between healthy human individuals. General study results and limits: Sampling was confined to blood; repertoires within tissues likely differ. Clonotypes which were not shared had lower generation probabilities than clonotypes that all four donors shared.

The donors, all of them Caucasian adults, lived in Nashville, Tennessee. For every subset, genomic DNA was evenly distributed across several immunoSEQ plates. Here immunoSEQ multiplex PCR was the method, and the copy in TCRdb shows in-frame clones only, minus some. The sample includes millions of clones, just over 90% of them seen just once. The CDR3 consists of 14 residues. V lost 3 bases, J lost 1 base, and 9 bases lay in between. Germline CDR1 reads SEHNR; CDR2 reads FQNEAQ (reference sequence). This clone was detected only a few times. Its antigen is still unknown. The source is a man aged 18 to 29 in good health. This chain joins TRBV7-9 and TRBJ1-1, with D possibly TRBD1 on 5 matching bases. The sequenced sample was naive CD4+ T cells sorted from blood. Noted subset: CD45RA+ positively selected. The CDR3, as DNA: TGTGCCAGCAGCTTCGAGACAGAGAACACTGAAGCTTTCTTT. Residues: CASSFETENTEAFF.